The rows below give T cell receptor beta chains drawn from one sample of a study of PD-1 blockade in classical Hodgkin lymphoma. Generated by immunoSEQ multiplex PCR, the TCRdb table keeps only in-frame clones and is missing some. The data show 100,000 or so clones, with roughly 89% seen just once and 5.5% to 8.5% held by the top ten. The material sequenced was peripheral blood mononuclear cells (PBMCs), taken before the second cycle of nivolumab. The receptors come from a human donor with classical Hodgkin lymphoma. Each CDR3 is given with its conserved first and last residue. D genes are given only for firm matches. The size entry is marked missing in some rows and otherwise reads once, few, many or a size class.

clone size | J gene | D gene | V gene | CDR3 protein | CDR3 DNA
NA | TRBJ1-1 | NA | TRBV9 | CASSDLGARGNTEAFF | TGTGCCAGCAGCGACTTAGGGGCCCGCGGGAACACTGAAGCTTTCTTT
NA | TRBJ2-1 | NA | TRBV5-1 | CASSLGTVSYNEQFF | TGCGCCAGCAGCTTGGGGACCGTTTCCTACAATGAGCAGTTCTTC
NA | TRBJ2-2 | NA | TRBV5-1 | CASNPTGANAGELFF | TGCGCCAGCAACCCAACGGGGGCGAACGCCGGGGAGCTGTTTTTT
NA | TRBJ1-2 | NA | TRBV6-1 | CASSEYIGGQNYGYTF | TGTGCCAGCAGTGAATATATCGGAGGGCAGAACTATGGCTACACCTTC
NA | TRBJ1-5 | NA | TRBV18 | CASSPIQGLGPQHF | TGTGCCAGCTCACCGATACAAGGACTAGGGCCCCAGCATTTT
NA | TRBJ2-3 | NA | TRBV30 | CAWSVVGNTDTQYF | TGTGCCTGGAGTGTTGTGGGAAACACAGATACGCAGTATTTT
NA | TRBJ1-5 | TRBD1 | TRBV19 | CASSMGQVHQPQHF | TGTGCCAGTAGTATGGGACAGGTCCATCAGCCCCAGCATTTT
NA | TRBJ2-7 | NA | TRBV4-3 | CASSHQFRGASYEQYF | TGCGCCAGCAGCCACCAGTTCAGGGGGGCCTCCTACGAGCAGTACTTC
NA | TRBJ2-7 | NA | TRBV7-8 | CASSSHRLPFISSYEQYF | TGTGCCAGCAGCTCCCATCGTCTCCCTTTTATTTCCTCCTACGAGCAGTACTTC
once | TRBJ2-2 | TRBD2 | TRBV5-6 | CASSLGLAGGDGELFF | TGTGCCAGCAGCTTGGGCCTAGCGGGGGGCGACGGGGAGCTGTTTTTT
NA | TRBJ2-1 | TRBD2 | TRBV4-1 | CASSHPPGGGNEQFF | TGCGCCAGCAGCCACCCGCCGGGAGGGGGTAATGAGCAGTTCTTC
NA | TRBJ1-2 | NA | TRBV11-2 | CASSLDQYGYTF | TGTGCCAGCAGCTTAGATCAATATGGCTACACCTTC
NA | TRBJ2-7 | NA | TRBV5-1 | CASSSSVGSYEQYF | TGCGCCAGCAGCTCTAGCGTCGGCTCCTACGAGCAGTACTTC
once | TRBJ1-2 | NA | TRBV5-1 | CASSLRQDYLYGYTF | TGCGCCAGCAGCTTGAGACAAGACTATCTCTATGGCTACACCTTC
NA | TRBJ2-1 | TRBD1 | TRBV18 | CASSIDRDNEQFF | TGTGCCAGCTCAATCGACAGGGACAATGAGCAGTTCTTC
NA | TRBJ2-7 | NA | TRBV7-9 | CASSAREEQYF | TGTGCCAGCAGCGCCCGAGAAGAGCAGTACTTC
NA | TRBJ2-3 | TRBD2 | TRBV10-3 | CAISGLAGNTDTQYF | TGTGCCATCAGTGGACTAGCGGGTAACACAGATACGCAGTATTTT
NA | TRBJ2-2 | NA | TRBV30 | CAWSARSGNTGELFF | TGTGCCTGGAGTGCCCGATCTGGGAACACCGGGGAGCTGTTTTTT
NA | TRBJ2-3 | NA | TRBV7-3 | CASSLIGSTDTQYF | TGTGCCAGCAGCTTGATCGGGAGCACAGATACGCAGTATTTT
NA | TRBJ1-2 | NA | TRBV11-2 | CASSSTSSGGYGYTF | TGTGCCAGCAGCTCAACATCCTCGGGGGGCTATGGCTACACCTTC
NA | TRBJ1-1 | NA | TRBV6-5 | CASSYSSPRGTEAFF | TGTGCCAGCAGTTACTCGAGCCCCCGGGGCACTGAAGCTTTCTTT
few | TRBJ2-3 | TRBD1 | TRBV7-9 | CASSYRTGGTDTQYF | TGTGCCAGCAGCTATCGGACAGGGGGCACAGATACGCAGTATTTT
NA | TRBJ1-5 | NA | TRBV7-2 | CASSVFDSGGQPQHF | TGTGCCAGCAGCGTATTCGACAGTGGGGGTCAGCCCCAGCATTTT
NA | TRBJ1-5 | NA | TRBV19 | CASRNRGLNQPQHF | TGTGCCAGTAGGAACCGGGGGCTCAATCAGCCCCAGCATTTT